The table lists the clone carrying this TCR beta chain with a few counts. Its antigen is as yet unknown. The data were obtained in a study of cytomegalovirus exposure and HLA in healthy donors. The study's findings and limits: Some TCR beta chains (roughly 160 of them) were listed as cytomegalovirus-associated.

The primer mix had 60 Vbeta and 13 Jbeta primers. This table comes from immunoSEQ multiplex PCR, and its TCRdb copy is limited to in-frame clones, with some not included. The data show 100,000 to 150,000 clones, about three quarters seen once. This receptor was obtained from a woman in her fifties or sixties in good health and CMV-seropositive. Material for sequencing was PBMCs.

DNA of the CDR3: TGTGCCAGCAGAAAAACACCAGGGGGCATGGGGGATGAGCAGTTCTTC. Its protein product is CASRKTPGGMGDEQFF. The rearrangement links TRBV7-6 to TRBJ2-1; 8 nucleotides line up with TRBD1. Germline-derived CDR1 and CDR2 are SGHVS and FNYEAQ. The CDR3 spans 16 residues. Losses at the gene ends were 6 bases for V and 8 bases for J; bases not matched to a gene: 15.